Included here is one T cell receptor (beta chain) sequence, with context. Germline CDR1 reads LGHDT; CDR2 reads YNNKEL (reference sequence). Trimming removed 5 bases from V and 4 bases from J, with 9 bases in between. There are 13 residues in the CDR3. This specimen comes from a study of blood T cell repertoires in COVID-19. Sequenced by immunoSEQ multiplex PCR; TCRdb stores in-frame clones only, minus some. The table lists roughly 94,000 clones, roughly 84% of them singletons. Sequenced: peripheral blood. The sequence was obtained from a man aged 55 to 70 with acute or convalescent COVID-19. The chain employs TRBV3-1 (or the pseudogene TRBV3-2) and TRBJ2-1; tentative D call: TRBD1 (6 bases). The chain's CDR3 is CASSGQGYNEQFF. In DNA, the CDR3 is TGTGCCAGCAGCGGCCAGGGGTACAATGAGCAGTTCTTC.